Listed below are T cell receptor beta chains from one sample, sequenced in a study of high-grade serous ovarian cancer treatment subgroups. The repertoire was sequenced with immunoSEQ multiplex PCR; TCRdb's copy has only in-frame clones and lacks some. The sample records 4,000 to 5,500 clones, roughly four fifths being singletons. Sample: tumor tissue. The origin of the receptors is a human donor with high-grade serous ovarian cancer. The CDR3 runs from the conserved cysteine through the conserved F or W. The order of the fields is CDR3 DNA, CDR3 protein, D gene, V gene, J gene, clone size. A D gene is named only where the DNA matches it firmly. Clone sizes are given selectively: once, few, many, or a class where the clone is expanded.

cdr3_nt: TGTGCGAGAGGGACCTACGAGCAGTACTTC
cdr3_aa: CARGTYEQYF
d_call: .
v_call: TRBV6-4
j_call: TRBJ2-7
clone_size: once

cdr3_nt: TGTGCCTGGAGTGTACCGGAAGGCGACTATGGCTACACCTTC
cdr3_aa: CAWSVPEGDYGYTF
d_call: .
v_call: TRBV30
j_call: TRBJ1-2
clone_size: .

cdr3_nt: TGTGCCAGCAGGGCAATCTTAGTTAGGGACAGGGGATTGAACACTGAAGCTTTCTTT
cdr3_aa: CASRAILVRDRGLNTEAFF
d_call: TRBD1
v_call: TRBV27
j_call: TRBJ1-1
clone_size: hyperexpanded

cdr3_nt: TGCGCCAGCAGCCAGGGGACAGGGGATGGCAAAAACATTCAGTACTTC
cdr3_aa: CASSQGTGDGKNIQYF
d_call: TRBD1
v_call: TRBV4-3
j_call: TRBJ2-4
clone_size: few

cdr3_nt: TGTGCCAGCAGTTCCCGAACCTTAGGCACCATATATTTT
cdr3_aa: CASSSRTLGTIYF
d_call: .
v_call: TRBV6-7
j_call: TRBJ1-3
clone_size: .

cdr3_nt: TGTGCCAGCATAGGGGGCTACGAGCAGTACTTC
cdr3_aa: CASIGGYEQYF
d_call: .
v_call: TRBV6-8
j_call: TRBJ2-7
clone_size: .

cdr3_nt: TGTGCCAGCAGGTTTCTAGCGGAGACCTACGAGCAGTACTTC
cdr3_aa: CASRFLAETYEQYF
d_call: TRBD2
v_call: TRBV11-2
j_call: TRBJ2-7
clone_size: .

cdr3_nt: TGTGCCAGCAGTTCCCTTTGGGGGGGCTACGAGCAGTACTTC
cdr3_aa: CASSSLWGGYEQYF
d_call: TRBD2
v_call: TRBV27
j_call: TRBJ2-7
clone_size: few

cdr3_nt: TGTGCCAGCAGCCAGGGACAGAACACTGAAGCTTTCTTT
cdr3_aa: CASSQGQNTEAFF
d_call: .
v_call: TRBV7-6
j_call: TRBJ1-1
clone_size: few

cdr3_nt: TGTGCCAGCAGTTACGGTGCGGCAGGGCAGGATGAGCAGTTCTTC
cdr3_aa: CASSYGAAGQDEQFF
d_call: .
v_call: TRBV6-6
j_call: TRBJ2-1
clone_size: .

cdr3_nt: TGTGCCAGCAGTAGGGGACAGAACCAAGAGACCCAGTACTTC
cdr3_aa: CASSRGQNQETQYF
d_call: TRBD1
v_call: TRBV6-5
j_call: TRBJ2-5
clone_size: large

cdr3_nt: TGTGCCTGGAATGAGGGGGCCGAGACCCAGTACTTC
cdr3_aa: CAWNEGAETQYF
d_call: TRBD1
v_call: TRBV30
j_call: TRBJ2-5
clone_size: .

cdr3_nt: TGCAGTGGCCGGGAGATAGAGACCCAGTACTTC
cdr3_aa: CSGREIETQYF
d_call: .
v_call: TRBV20-1
j_call: TRBJ2-5
clone_size: once

cdr3_nt: TGCGCCAGCAGCCAAGACGGGAGGCCCACAGATACGCAGTATTTT
cdr3_aa: CASSQDGRPTDTQYF
d_call: TRBD2
v_call: TRBV4-3
j_call: TRBJ2-3
clone_size: .

cdr3_nt: TGTGCCATCAGTGATGGCCCGGGGGCGCGGGAGACCCAGTACTTC
cdr3_aa: CAISDGPGARETQYF
d_call: .
v_call: TRBV10-3
j_call: TRBJ2-5
clone_size: .

cdr3_nt: TGTGCCAGCAGCTTGGCTGGGACAGGGGGCGCGAGAGGAGAGACCCAGTACTTC
cdr3_aa: CASSLAGTGGARGETQYF
d_call: TRBD1
v_call: TRBV13
j_call: TRBJ2-5
clone_size: .

cdr3_nt: TGCAGCGGGTGGGGGCAGCTCTATGGCTACACCTTC
cdr3_aa: CSGWGQLYGYTF
d_call: .
v_call: TRBV29-1
j_call: TRBJ1-2
clone_size: .

cdr3_nt: TGCAGCGCCCAACAGGGGTATGGCAATCAGCCCCAGCATTTT
cdr3_aa: CSAQQGYGNQPQHF
d_call: TRBD1
v_call: TRBV29-1
j_call: TRBJ1-5
clone_size: .

cdr3_nt: TGCAGTGTGGGTAGCGCGATTGAGCAGTTCTTC
cdr3_aa: CSVGSAIEQFF
d_call: .
v_call: TRBV20-1
j_call: TRBJ2-1
clone_size: .

cdr3_nt: TGTGCTAGCAGCTTGGACAGGGGACACGAGCAGTACTTC
cdr3_aa: CASSLDRGHEQYF
d_call: TRBD1
v_call: TRBV7-7
j_call: TRBJ2-7
clone_size: once

cdr3_nt: TGCGCCAGCAGCCAATTTCCGGGGCGGGAGACCCAGTACTTC
cdr3_aa: CASSQFPGRETQYF
d_call: .
v_call: TRBV4-1
j_call: TRBJ2-5
clone_size: .

cdr3_nt: TGTGCCAGCAGCCTTTCTCCCTCCTACGAGCAGTACTTC
cdr3_aa: CASSLSPSYEQYF
d_call: .
v_call: TRBV5-8
j_call: TRBJ2-7
clone_size: .

cdr3_nt: TGCGCCAGCAGCCAAGAAGTGGGCACGGTAAACACTGAAGCTTTCTTT
cdr3_aa: CASSQEVGTVNTEAFF
d_call: .
v_call: TRBV4-1
j_call: TRBJ1-1
clone_size: once

cdr3_nt: TGCGCCAGCAGTCTCCCTAGGTTCGGGGGGAGGTTAAACGAGCAGTACTTC
cdr3_aa: CASSLPRFGGRLNEQYF
d_call: TRBD2
v_call: TRBV23-1
j_call: TRBJ2-7
clone_size: .

cdr3_nt: TGTGCCAGCAGCTTGGGGGGCGGGTATTCACCCCTCCACTTT
cdr3_aa: CASSLGGGYSPLHF
d_call: .
v_call: TRBV7-2
j_call: TRBJ1-6
clone_size: .

cdr3_nt: TGTGCCAGCAGTTTAAGGTCTAGGAATGAGCAGTTCTTC
cdr3_aa: CASSLRSRNEQFF
d_call: .
v_call: TRBV27
j_call: TRBJ2-1
clone_size: once

cdr3_nt: TGCGCCAGCAGGCGCACACCTAGCCATGAGCAGTTCTTC
cdr3_aa: CASRRTPSHEQFF
d_call: .
v_call: TRBV5-1
j_call: TRBJ2-1
clone_size: few

cdr3_nt: TGTGCCAGCAGCCAAGATGGGCAGAGTGGAAACACCATATATTTT
cdr3_aa: CASSQDGQSGNTIYF
d_call: .
v_call: TRBV5-5
j_call: TRBJ1-3
clone_size: .

cdr3_nt: TGTGCCAGCAAGAAAGGGACGGTCTCTGGAAACACCATATATTTT
cdr3_aa: CASKKGTVSGNTIYF
d_call: .
v_call: TRBV6-5
j_call: TRBJ1-3
clone_size: .

cdr3_nt: TGTGCCAGCAGTGACGGACGGACCTACAATGAGCAGTTCTTC
cdr3_aa: CASSDGRTYNEQFF
d_call: .
v_call: TRBV28
j_call: TRBJ2-1
clone_size: .

cdr3_nt: TGTGCCAGCACCCCCTGGAGGTATGAGCAGTTCTTC
cdr3_aa: CASTPWRYEQFF
d_call: .
v_call: TRBV6-5
j_call: TRBJ2-1
clone_size: .

cdr3_nt: TGTGCCAGCAAAAGGGAGTTCCCTGAAGCTTTCTTT
cdr3_aa: CASKREFPEAFF
d_call: .
v_call: TRBV2
j_call: TRBJ1-1
clone_size: few

cdr3_nt: TGTGCCAGTAGTGAAAACAGGGGAGCGGCCCAGTACTTC
cdr3_aa: CASSENRGAAQYF
d_call: TRBD1
v_call: TRBV19
j_call: TRBJ2-5
clone_size: .

cdr3_nt: TGTGCCAGCAGTGACAGGGGGCGTACTGGAAACACCATATATTTT
cdr3_aa: CASSDRGRTGNTIYF
d_call: TRBD1
v_call: TRBV6-1
j_call: TRBJ1-3
clone_size: .

cdr3_nt: TGTGCCAGCAGCCTCCTCCCGGGACTAGCGGTCAATGAGCAGTTCTTC
cdr3_aa: CASSLLPGLAVNEQFF
d_call: TRBD2
v_call: TRBV14
j_call: TRBJ2-1
clone_size: .

cdr3_nt: TGTGCCAGCAGCTTAGCGCTCAACTCCTACGAGCAGTACTTC
cdr3_aa: CASSLALNSYEQYF
d_call: .
v_call: TRBV7-2
j_call: TRBJ2-7
clone_size: .

cdr3_nt: TGTGCCATTGCCAGCGGGAGCTCCTACGAGCAGTACTTC
cdr3_aa: CAIASGSSYEQYF
d_call: TRBD2
v_call: TRBV10-3
j_call: TRBJ2-7
clone_size: .

cdr3_nt: TGTGCCAGCAGCTTAGGGGACAGGGGGCGAAGCAATCAGCCCCAGCATTTT
cdr3_aa: CASSLGDRGRSNQPQHF
d_call: TRBD1
v_call: TRBV7-2
j_call: TRBJ1-5
clone_size: .

cdr3_nt: TGCAGCGTGACGAAGCGTGGACTAGCGTTGGAGACCCAGTACTTC
cdr3_aa: CSVTKRGLALETQYF
d_call: TRBD2
v_call: TRBV29-1
j_call: TRBJ2-5
clone_size: once

cdr3_nt: TGTGCCACCAGCAGAGGCGGGACAGGGGGTTCTGGAAACACCATATATTTT
cdr3_aa: CATSRGGTGGSGNTIYF
d_call: TRBD1
v_call: TRBV15
j_call: TRBJ1-3
clone_size: .